Listed below are T cell receptor beta chains from one sample, sequenced in a study of T-cell memory formation after mild COVID-19. MiXCR, run by TCRdb on the 5' RACE reads, gives a single entry per CDR3 protein. The sample lists 450,000 to 650,000 distinct CDR3 sequences, roughly 18% occurring once. Sequenced material: PBMCs or a T cell subset sorted from them (not recorded which). The receptors derive from an adult woman who had mild COVID-19 (a few samples of this study predate the infection). Cell type and time point are not known. Both conserved end residues are part of each CDR3. The order of the fields is J gene, V gene, D gene, clone size, CDR3 DNA, CDR3 protein. A D gene is named only where the DNA matches it firmly. For some rows the clone size is stated as once, few or many, or as a class when expanded; others skip it.

J: TRBJ2-2; V: TRBV2; D: NA; size: NA; DNA: TGTGCCAGTAGGACAGAAGCTACCGGGGAGCTGTTTTTT; CDR3: CASRTEATGELFF
J: TRBJ2-7; V: TRBV29-1; D: TRBD2; size: few; DNA: TGCAGCTACGACCCCGCGGCCCCGGTGCGGGGGGTCGAGCAGTACTTC; CDR3: CSYDPAAPVRGVEQYF
J: TRBJ2-3; V: TRBV12-3/TRBV12-4; D: TRBD2; size: many; DNA: TGTGCCAGCAGCTCTGATGCTGCGGGAGCCCCAGATACGCAGTATTTT; CDR3: CASSSDAAGAPDTQYF
J: TRBJ2-1; V: TRBV20-1; D: NA; size: few; DNA: TGCAGTGGGGGGCACAGGACAAGCTATGAGCAGTTCTTC; CDR3: CSGGHRTSYEQFF
J: TRBJ2-1; V: TRBV3-1; D: NA; size: NA; DNA: TGTGCCAGCGCTTTCGACAATGAGCAGTTCTTC; CDR3: CASAFDNEQFF
J: TRBJ2-7; V: TRBV6-7; D: NA; size: few; DNA: TGTGCCAGCAGTTACTACAAGGACGGGTACTACGAGCAGTACTTC; CDR3: CASSYYKDGYYEQYF
J: TRBJ2-7; V: TRBV15; D: NA; size: few; DNA: TGTGCCACCAGCAGAGATAGTGTAGGAACTAGCGAGCAGTACTTC; CDR3: CATSRDSVGTSEQYF
J: TRBJ1-2; V: TRBV11-2; D: NA; size: few; DNA: TGTGCCAGCAGCCCGACACCCAAGAGCTATGGCTACACCTTC; CDR3: CASSPTPKSYGYTF
J: TRBJ2-1; V: TRBV7-2; D: TRBD2; size: many; DNA: TGTGCCAGCAGCTTAGCGGTCCCGCTTAGCGGGAGGTACAATGAGCAGTTCTTC; CDR3: CASSLAVPLSGRYNEQFF
J: TRBJ1-1; V: TRBV20-1; D: NA; size: few; DNA: TGCAGTGCTAGAGCGGTGGGGGCGGGCACTGAAGCTTTCTTT; CDR3: CSARAVGAGTEAFF
J: TRBJ2-5; V: TRBV28; D: NA; size: NA; DNA: TGTGCCAGCAGAAGTCTAGGACAATACGAAGAGACCCAGTACTTC; CDR3: CASRSLGQYEETQYF
J: TRBJ2-1; V: TRBV20-1; D: NA; size: few; DNA: TGCAGTGCTAGTAGAGGACGCTCCTCCTACAATGAGCAGTTCTTC; CDR3: CSASRGRSSYNEQFF
J: TRBJ2-4; V: TRBV7-9; D: NA; size: NA; DNA: TGTGCCAGCAGCTTAGCGGAGGTAGTTGGGGAGATTCAGTACTTC; CDR3: CASSLAEVVGEIQYF
J: TRBJ2-1; V: TRBV19; D: TRBD2; size: NA; DNA: TGTGCCAGTAGTCGACTAGCGGGGGGCCCCTACAATGAGCAGTTCTTC; CDR3: CASSRLAGGPYNEQFF
J: TRBJ2-3; V: TRBV6-1; D: NA; size: NA; DNA: TGTGCCAGCAGTCCCTACGAGGGGCGGGATACGCAGTATTTT; CDR3: CASSPYEGRDTQYF
J: TRBJ1-1; V: TRBV5-6; D: NA; size: few; DNA: TGTGCCAGCAGCCGACAGCCAGCTGAAGCTTTCTTT; CDR3: CASSRQPAEAFF
J: TRBJ2-3; V: TRBV6-4; D: TRBD1; size: NA; DNA: TGTGCCAGCAGTGACCGGGGACAGCACACAGATACGCAGTATTTT; CDR3: CASSDRGQHTDTQYF
J: TRBJ1-1; V: TRBV6-2/TRBV6-3; D: NA; size: many; DNA: TGTGCCAGCAGTTACGCGTTTATGAACACTGAAGCTTTCTTT; CDR3: CASSYAFMNTEAFF
J: TRBJ2-5; V: TRBV11-3; D: NA; size: NA; DNA: TGTGCCAGCAGCTTCGGACTGGGGGGAACGCAAGAGACCCAGTACTTC; CDR3: CASSFGLGGTQETQYF
J: TRBJ2-2; V: TRBV24-1; D: TRBD1; size: few; DNA: TGTGCCACCAGTGATTTTAGGACAGGGAACACCGGGGAGCTGTTTTTT; CDR3: CATSDFRTGNTGELFF
J: TRBJ2-7; V: TRBV6-5; D: NA; size: NA; DNA: TGTGCCAGCGGGCCTACCTCGGTGGCCCTGATCCGCGAGCAGTACTTC; CDR3: CASGPTSVALIREQYF
J: TRBJ1-1; V: TRBV5-8; D: NA; size: NA; DNA: TGTGCCAGCAGCCTACGGGGGACCCTGAACACTGAAGCTTTCTTT; CDR3: CASSLRGTLNTEAFF
J: TRBJ2-7; V: TRBV27; D: TRBD1; size: NA; DNA: TGTGCCAGCAGTTGGGACAGGGGGAACGAGCAGTACTTC; CDR3: CASSWDRGNEQYF
J: TRBJ1-2; V: TRBV12-3/TRBV12-4; D: NA; size: few; DNA: TGTGCCAGCAGTCGGGGAGGGGGAAGCTACACCTTC; CDR3: CASSRGGGSYTF
J: TRBJ2-2; V: TRBV7-8; D: TRBD1; size: few; DNA: TGTGCCACCGACGATAAATTGGAACAGGGGGCGTTGCGGACCGGGGAGCTGTTTTTT; CDR3: CATDDKLEQGALRTGELFF
J: TRBJ2-3; V: TRBV4-1; D: TRBD2; size: NA; DNA: TGCGCCAGCAGCCAAGTGGACGGGGGGAGCACAGATACGCAGTATTTT; CDR3: CASSQVDGGSTDTQYF
J: TRBJ2-6; V: TRBV6-5; D: TRBD1; size: few; DNA: TGTGCCAGCAGTTCGGACAGGCCCGTGGGGGCCAACGTCCTGACTTTC; CDR3: CASSSDRPVGANVLTF
J: TRBJ2-3; V: TRBV30; D: TRBD2; size: NA; DNA: TGTGCCTGGAGTGCGGGGGGGCCAGATACGCAGTATTTT; CDR3: CAWSAGGPDTQYF
J: TRBJ2-1; V: TRBV7-3; D: NA; size: few; DNA: TGTGCCAGCGCTAGCCCCTTGGGCAATGAGCAGTTCTTC; CDR3: CASASPLGNEQFF
J: TRBJ2-7; V: TRBV12-5; D: NA; size: NA; DNA: TGTGCTAGTGGTTTGGTACTTCCCCGGAGTTACCCCTCCTACGAGCAGTACTTC; CDR3: CASGLVLPRSYPSYEQYF
J: TRBJ2-4; V: TRBV6-5; D: NA; size: NA; DNA: TGTGCCACCTGGGCTTACAGGGACCCCAAAAACATTCAGTACTTC; CDR3: CATWAYRDPKNIQYF
J: TRBJ2-1; V: TRBV12-3/TRBV12-4; D: TRBD1; size: few; DNA: TGTGCCAGCAGTGGGGACAGGGGGGACAATGAGCAGTTCTTC; CDR3: CASSGDRGDNEQFF
J: TRBJ1-1; V: TRBV18; D: NA; size: NA; DNA: TGTGCCAGCTCACCTGGGACCCCCGTGGCTTTCTTT; CDR3: CASSPGTPVAFF
J: TRBJ1-1; V: TRBV5-1; D: NA; size: once; DNA: TGCGCCAGCAGCCCTAGCGACCAAATGAACACTGAAGCTTTCTTT; CDR3: CASSPSDQMNTEAFF
J: TRBJ1-1; V: TRBV29-1; D: NA; size: NA; DNA: TGCAGCGTTGAGGAGGGGGAAGCTTTCTTT; CDR3: CSVEEGEAFF
J: TRBJ1-5; V: TRBV4-1; D: NA; size: few; DNA: TGCGCCAGCAGCGGGGGTCCAGATCAGCCCCAGCATTTT; CDR3: CASSGGPDQPQHF
J: TRBJ2-3; V: TRBV6-6; D: NA; size: NA; DNA: TGTGCCAGCAGTTACCCCGGGTGGACTAGCACAGATACGCAGTATTTT; CDR3: CASSYPGWTSTDTQYF
J: TRBJ1-2; V: TRBV7-2; D: NA; size: NA; DNA: TGTGCCAGCAGCTCGAGGTCGGTTAGAGCTAACTATGGCTACACCTTC; CDR3: CASSSRSVRANYGYTF
J: TRBJ2-1; V: TRBV5-1; D: TRBD1; size: NA; DNA: TGCGCCAGCAGATCTACAGGGGGCAATGAGCAGTTCTTC; CDR3: CASRSTGGNEQFF
J: TRBJ2-5; V: TRBV4-3; D: NA; size: many; DNA: TGCGCCAGCAGCCAAGAAGGTCAAGCTGGGACCCAGTACTTC; CDR3: CASSQEGQAGTQYF
J: TRBJ2-7; V: TRBV30; D: TRBD2; size: NA; DNA: TGTGCCTGGAGTGTAGGAAGCCTAGCGGGAGGGCCTCCGTACGAGCAGTACTTC; CDR3: CAWSVGSLAGGPPYEQYF
J: TRBJ1-6; V: TRBV7-9; D: NA; size: NA; DNA: TGTGCCAGCAGCGGTAATTCACCCCTCCACTTT; CDR3: CASSGNSPLHF
J: TRBJ1-5; V: TRBV6-2/TRBV6-3; D: NA; size: many; DNA: TGTGCCAGCAGTTATGTTGAGAATCAGCCCCAGCATTTT; CDR3: CASSYVENQPQHF
J: TRBJ2-7; V: TRBV20-1; D: TRBD1; size: many; DNA: TGCAGTGCCGGTCACGGGACAGGGGACTACGAGCAGTACTTC; CDR3: CSAGHGTGDYEQYF
J: TRBJ1-2; V: TRBV20-1; D: TRBD1; size: NA; DNA: TGCAGTGCTAACGGACAGGGTGGAGGCTACACCTTC; CDR3: CSANGQGGGYTF